A selection of T cell receptor beta chains follows, all from one sample in a study of early T cells in non-severe SARS-CoV-2 infection. TCRdb reprocessed the 5' RACE reads via MiXCR and lists one record per CDR3 protein. Here the sample spans tens of thousands of distinct CDR3 sequences, about an eighth being singletons. Sequenced here: whole blood, sampled at baseline. The source of these receptors is an adult who was a healthcare worker with PCR-confirmed SARS-CoV-2 infection or an uninfected control (not recorded which). Both conserved end residues are part of each CDR3. The D gene is left open where the match is weak. The size of a clone is reported for some rows only, either as once, few or many, or as a class for expanded clones.

cdr3_length: 14; j_call: TRBJ2-3; d_call: NA; v_call: TRBV5-1; clone_size: many; cdr3_aa: CASNRIQRTDTQYF; cdr3_nt: TGCGCCAGCAACCGAATCCAGAGGACAGATACGCAGTATTTT
cdr3_length: 14; j_call: TRBJ2-1; d_call: NA; v_call: TRBV12-3/TRBV12-4; clone_size: many; cdr3_aa: CASSPRLDSNEQFF; cdr3_nt: TGTGCCAGCAGCCCGAGACTAGATTCCAATGAGCAGTTCTTC
cdr3_length: 14; j_call: TRBJ2-6; d_call: NA; v_call: TRBV10-3; clone_size: few; cdr3_aa: CAISGGAGANVLTF; cdr3_nt: TGTGCCATCAGTGGGGGTGCTGGGGCCAACGTCCTGACTTTC
cdr3_length: 13; j_call: TRBJ2-5; d_call: NA; v_call: TRBV20-1; clone_size: few; cdr3_aa: CSASRGEPGTQYF; cdr3_nt: TGCAGTGCTTCCCGGGGAGAGCCGGGGACCCAGTACTTC
cdr3_length: 11; j_call: TRBJ2-5; d_call: NA; v_call: TRBV5-1; clone_size: many; cdr3_aa: CASSRGETQYF; cdr3_nt: TGCGCCAGCAGCCGGGGGGAGACCCAGTACTTC
cdr3_length: 14; j_call: TRBJ1-1; d_call: TRBD1; v_call: TRBV5-1; clone_size: once; cdr3_aa: CASSLTGGNTEAFF; cdr3_nt: TGCGCCAGCAGCCTGACAGGGGGCAACACTGAAGCTTTCTTT
cdr3_length: 14; j_call: TRBJ1-2; d_call: NA; v_call: TRBV7-9; clone_size: NA; cdr3_aa: CASSRGDSGYGYTF; cdr3_nt: TGTGCCAGCAGCCGTGGGGATTCTGGCTATGGCTACACCTTC
cdr3_length: 14; j_call: TRBJ2-7; d_call: NA; v_call: TRBV5-1; clone_size: NA; cdr3_aa: CASRMQSSSYEQYF; cdr3_nt: TGCGCCAGCAGGATGCAATCGAGCTCCTACGAGCAGTACTTC
cdr3_length: 16; j_call: TRBJ1-5; d_call: TRBD1; v_call: TRBV7-2; clone_size: NA; cdr3_aa: CASSYAGTGGNQPQHF; cdr3_nt: TGTGCCAGCAGCTATGCCGGGACAGGGGGAAATCAGCCCCAGCATTTT
cdr3_length: 12; j_call: TRBJ2-5; d_call: TRBD1; v_call: TRBV29-1; clone_size: many; cdr3_aa: CSVTGVEKTQYF; cdr3_nt: TGCAGCGTAACAGGGGTGGAGAAGACCCAGTACTTC
cdr3_length: 14; j_call: TRBJ2-3; d_call: NA; v_call: TRBV11-1; clone_size: few; cdr3_aa: CASSFPGELDTQYF; cdr3_nt: TGTGCCAGCAGCTTTCCGGGAGAACTGGATACGCAGTATTTT
cdr3_length: 14; j_call: TRBJ2-7; d_call: TRBD2; v_call: TRBV7-9; clone_size: NA; cdr3_aa: CAIGGAANSYEQYF; cdr3_nt: TGTGCCATCGGGGGGGCAGCCAACTCCTACGAGCAGTACTTC
cdr3_length: 13; j_call: TRBJ2-1; d_call: NA; v_call: TRBV7-2; clone_size: NA; cdr3_aa: CASSLEAGNEQFF; cdr3_nt: TGTGCCAGCAGCTTAGAGGCTGGGAATGAGCAGTTCTTC
cdr3_length: 15; j_call: TRBJ2-1; d_call: NA; v_call: TRBV14; clone_size: NA; cdr3_aa: CASSQDEPSYNEQFF; cdr3_nt: TGTGCCAGCAGCCAAGACGAACCCTCCTACAATGAGCAGTTCTTC
cdr3_length: 17; j_call: TRBJ2-2; d_call: TRBD2; v_call: TRBV20-1; clone_size: many; cdr3_aa: CSVPKSLAGSNTGELFF; cdr3_nt: TGCAGTGTCCCGAAAAGCTTAGCGGGATCGAACACCGGGGAGCTGTTTTTT
cdr3_length: 18; j_call: TRBJ1-6; d_call: NA; v_call: TRBV20-1; clone_size: NA; cdr3_aa: CSVMRKKGDPDYNSPLHF; cdr3_nt: TGCAGTGTGATGCGTAAAAAGGGTGATCCTGACTATAATTCACCCCTCCACTTT
cdr3_length: 12; j_call: TRBJ2-5; d_call: NA; v_call: TRBV29-1; clone_size: few; cdr3_aa: CSVVLLQETQYF; cdr3_nt: TGCAGCGTTGTTCTACTTCAAGAGACCCAGTACTTC
cdr3_length: 17; j_call: TRBJ1-6; d_call: NA; v_call: TRBV7-9; clone_size: few; cdr3_aa: CASSSSAASSYNSPLHF; cdr3_nt: TGTGCCAGCAGCTCTAGTGCGGCCAGCTCCTATAATTCACCCCTCCACTTT
cdr3_length: 14; j_call: TRBJ1-1; d_call: TRBD1; v_call: TRBV3-1; clone_size: NA; cdr3_aa: CASSHGQALWSAFF; cdr3_nt: TGTGCCAGCAGCCACGGACAGGCCCTGTGGTCTGCTTTCTTT
cdr3_length: 13; j_call: TRBJ2-3; d_call: NA; v_call: TRBV5-1; clone_size: NA; cdr3_aa: CASSPSLPDTQYF; cdr3_nt: TGCGCCAGCAGCCCATCCCTCCCAGATACGCAGTATTTT
cdr3_length: 13; j_call: TRBJ2-1; d_call: NA; v_call: TRBV2; clone_size: NA; cdr3_aa: CASSPTSYNEQFF; cdr3_nt: TGTGCCAGCAGTCCAACTAGCTACAATGAGCAGTTCTTC
cdr3_length: 13; j_call: TRBJ2-7; d_call: NA; v_call: TRBV5-4; clone_size: few; cdr3_aa: CASSLGLTYEQYF; cdr3_nt: TGTGCCAGCAGCTTGGGACTTACCTACGAGCAGTACTTC
cdr3_length: 16; j_call: TRBJ2-1; d_call: NA; v_call: TRBV6-5; clone_size: few; cdr3_aa: CASSYSAGDLYNEQFF; cdr3_nt: TGTGCCAGCAGTTACTCTGCAGGGGATCTCTACAATGAGCAGTTCTTC
cdr3_length: 16; j_call: TRBJ1-1; d_call: TRBD1; v_call: TRBV5-1; clone_size: NA; cdr3_aa: CASSLEGQGVPGQAFF; cdr3_nt: TGCGCCAGCAGCCTAGAGGGACAGGGCGTGCCGGGTCAAGCTTTCTTT
cdr3_length: 14; j_call: TRBJ1-2; d_call: NA; v_call: TRBV6-5; clone_size: many; cdr3_aa: CASGLDRSPYGYTF; cdr3_nt: TGTGCCAGCGGATTAGACAGGTCCCCCTATGGCTACACCTTC
cdr3_length: 16; j_call: TRBJ1-4; d_call: NA; v_call: TRBV19; clone_size: few; cdr3_aa: CASSSGWGTTNEKLFF; cdr3_nt: TGTGCCAGTAGTAGTGGATGGGGGACAACTAATGAAAAACTGTTTTTT
cdr3_length: 15; j_call: TRBJ2-5; d_call: NA; v_call: TRBV4-1; clone_size: NA; cdr3_aa: CASSQFRGLQETQYF; cdr3_nt: TGCGCCAGCAGCCAATTTCGGGGCCTACAAGAGACCCAGTACTTC
cdr3_length: 13; j_call: TRBJ1-2; d_call: TRBD1; v_call: TRBV29-1; clone_size: NA; cdr3_aa: CSAMTGSNYGYTF; cdr3_nt: TGCAGCGCTATGACAGGGTCCAACTATGGCTACACCTTC
cdr3_length: 16; j_call: TRBJ2-1; d_call: NA; v_call: TRBV10-3; clone_size: many; cdr3_aa: CAISPSSGLGFFEQFF; cdr3_nt: TGTGCCATCAGTCCCTCATCGGGACTCGGGTTCTTTGAGCAGTTCTTC
cdr3_length: 13; j_call: TRBJ1-2; d_call: NA; v_call: TRBV6-6; clone_size: few; cdr3_aa: CASSYNRDNGYTF; cdr3_nt: TGTGCCAGCAGTTACAACAGGGATAATGGCTACACCTTC
cdr3_length: 12; j_call: TRBJ1-2; d_call: NA; v_call: TRBV7-8; clone_size: many; cdr3_aa: CASSNSPYGYTF; cdr3_nt: TGTGCCAGCAGCAACTCCCCCTATGGCTACACCTTC
cdr3_length: 14; j_call: TRBJ1-6; d_call: NA; v_call: TRBV7-2; clone_size: few; cdr3_aa: CASRQDTYNSPLHF; cdr3_nt: TGTGCCAGCAGACAGGATACCTATAATTCACCCCTCCACTTT
cdr3_length: 13; j_call: TRBJ2-7; d_call: NA; v_call: TRBV19; clone_size: few; cdr3_aa: CASSISAGYEQYF; cdr3_nt: TGTGCCAGTAGTATATCGGCAGGGTACGAGCAGTACTTC
cdr3_length: 13; j_call: TRBJ2-7; d_call: NA; v_call: TRBV20-1; clone_size: few; cdr3_aa: CSAREQGSYEQYF; cdr3_nt: TGCAGTGCCCGCGAGCAGGGCTCCTACGAGCAGTACTTC
cdr3_length: 13; j_call: TRBJ2-1; d_call: NA; v_call: TRBV12-3/TRBV12-4; clone_size: NA; cdr3_aa: CASRRKSNDEQFF; cdr3_nt: TGTGCCAGCAGGCGAAAGTCCAACGATGAGCAGTTCTTC
cdr3_length: 11; j_call: TRBJ1-2; d_call: NA; v_call: TRBV29-1; clone_size: few; cdr3_aa: CSSYGSYGYTF; cdr3_nt: TGCAGCTCCTACGGCAGCTATGGCTACACCTTC
cdr3_length: 15; j_call: TRBJ2-3; d_call: TRBD2; v_call: TRBV28; clone_size: few; cdr3_aa: CASSILAGGTDTQYF; cdr3_nt: TGTGCCAGCAGTATACTAGCGGGAGGGACAGATACGCAGTATTTT
cdr3_length: 16; j_call: TRBJ2-3; d_call: TRBD2; v_call: TRBV7-9; clone_size: NA; cdr3_aa: CASIFGTSGYTDTQYF; cdr3_nt: TGTGCCAGCATCTTTGGGACTAGCGGTTACACAGATACGCAGTATTTT
cdr3_length: 13; j_call: TRBJ2-3; d_call: NA; v_call: TRBV5-8; clone_size: many; cdr3_aa: CASSLRLTDTQYF; cdr3_nt: TGTGCCAGCAGCCTTCGACTTACAGATACGCAGTATTTT
cdr3_length: 15; j_call: TRBJ1-1; d_call: NA; v_call: TRBV9; clone_size: NA; cdr3_aa: CASSVSQGLVSGAFF; cdr3_nt: TGTGCCAGCAGCGTTAGCCAAGGTCTTGTGTCAGGAGCTTTCTTT
cdr3_length: 13; j_call: TRBJ2-2; d_call: NA; v_call: TRBV7-2; clone_size: NA; cdr3_aa: CASSFTNTGELFF; cdr3_nt: TGTGCCAGCAGCTTTACGAACACCGGGGAGCTGTTTTTT
cdr3_length: 14; j_call: TRBJ2-7; d_call: TRBD1; v_call: TRBV6-5; clone_size: NA; cdr3_aa: CASSPGTGSYEQYF; cdr3_nt: TGTGCCAGCAGTCCGGGGACAGGGAGCTACGAGCAGTACTTC
cdr3_length: 15; j_call: TRBJ2-2; d_call: NA; v_call: TRBV2; clone_size: NA; cdr3_aa: CASSGRTANTGELFF; cdr3_nt: TGTGCCAGCAGCGGAAGAACAGCGAACACCGGGGAGCTGTTTTTT
cdr3_length: 15; j_call: TRBJ1-6; d_call: TRBD1; v_call: TRBV25-1; clone_size: NA; cdr3_aa: CASRTGQGGNSPLHF; cdr3_nt: TGTGCCAGCAGGACAGGACAGGGCGGTAATTCACCCCTCCACTTT
cdr3_length: 14; j_call: TRBJ1-1; d_call: TRBD1; v_call: TRBV20-1; clone_size: once; cdr3_aa: CSAQNRGRSTEAFF; cdr3_nt: TGCAGTGCCCAAAACAGGGGGCGTAGCACTGAAGCTTTCTTT
cdr3_length: 15; j_call: TRBJ1-4; d_call: NA; v_call: TRBV5-1; clone_size: NA; cdr3_aa: CASSLLQGTNEKLFF; cdr3_nt: TGCGCCAGCAGCTTGCTCCAGGGTACTAATGAAAAACTGTTTTTT
cdr3_length: 15; j_call: TRBJ2-7; d_call: TRBD1; v_call: TRBV6-2/TRBV6-3; clone_size: NA; cdr3_aa: CASSVPDRGPYEQYF; cdr3_nt: TGTGCCAGCAGTGTGCCGGACAGGGGACCCTACGAGCAGTACTTC
cdr3_length: 18; j_call: TRBJ1-4; d_call: NA; v_call: TRBV5-1; clone_size: many; cdr3_aa: CASSGRGNRASPDEKLFF; cdr3_nt: TGCGCCAGCAGCGGGAGGGGGAACAGGGCCTCTCCGGACGAAAAACTGTTTTTT
cdr3_length: 16; j_call: TRBJ2-3; d_call: TRBD1; v_call: TRBV24-1; clone_size: few; cdr3_aa: CATSDGGQGRTDTQYF; cdr3_nt: TGTGCCACCAGTGATGGAGGACAGGGACGCACAGATACGCAGTATTTT
cdr3_length: 17; j_call: TRBJ2-6; d_call: NA; v_call: TRBV5-1; clone_size: many; cdr3_aa: CASSEDSPNSGANVLTF; cdr3_nt: TGCGCCAGCAGCGAGGACAGTCCGAACTCTGGGGCCAACGTCCTGACTTTC
cdr3_length: 12; j_call: TRBJ2-7; d_call: NA; v_call: TRBV2; clone_size: many; cdr3_aa: CASSSLSYEQYF; cdr3_nt: TGTGCCAGCAGTTCCCTATCATACGAGCAGTACTTC